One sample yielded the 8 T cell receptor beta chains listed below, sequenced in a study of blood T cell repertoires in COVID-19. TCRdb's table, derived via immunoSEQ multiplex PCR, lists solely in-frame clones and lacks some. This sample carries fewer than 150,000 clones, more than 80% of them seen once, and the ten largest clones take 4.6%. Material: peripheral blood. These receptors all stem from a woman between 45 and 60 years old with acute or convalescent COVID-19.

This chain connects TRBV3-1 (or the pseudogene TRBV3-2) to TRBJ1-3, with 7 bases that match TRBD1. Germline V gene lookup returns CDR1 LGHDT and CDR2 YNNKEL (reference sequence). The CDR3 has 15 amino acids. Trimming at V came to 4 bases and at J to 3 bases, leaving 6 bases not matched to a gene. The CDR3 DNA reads TGTGCCAGCAGCCGAGCTTGGACAGGTGGAAACACCATATATTTT. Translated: CASSRAWTGGNTIYF.

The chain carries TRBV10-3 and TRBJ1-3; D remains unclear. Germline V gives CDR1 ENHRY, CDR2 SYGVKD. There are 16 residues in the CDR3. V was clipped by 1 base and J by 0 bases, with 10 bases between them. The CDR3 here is CAISEFGQASGNTIYF. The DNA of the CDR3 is TGTGCCATCAGTGAGTTTGGGCAGGCCTCTGGAAACACCATATATTTT.

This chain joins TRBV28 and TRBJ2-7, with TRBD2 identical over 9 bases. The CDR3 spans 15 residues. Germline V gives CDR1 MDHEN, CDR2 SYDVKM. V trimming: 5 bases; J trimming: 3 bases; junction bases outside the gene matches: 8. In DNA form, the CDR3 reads TGTGCCAGCAGTAAACTATCTAGCGGGATCTACGAGCAGTACTTC. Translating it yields CASSKLSSGIYEQYF.

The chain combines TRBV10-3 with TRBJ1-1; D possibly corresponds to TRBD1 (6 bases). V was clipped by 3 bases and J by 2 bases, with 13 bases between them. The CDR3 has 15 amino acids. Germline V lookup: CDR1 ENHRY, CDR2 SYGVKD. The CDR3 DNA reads TGTGCCATCAGTGATCCGGGACACCCAAACACTGAAGCTTTCTTT. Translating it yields CAISDPGHPNTEAFF.

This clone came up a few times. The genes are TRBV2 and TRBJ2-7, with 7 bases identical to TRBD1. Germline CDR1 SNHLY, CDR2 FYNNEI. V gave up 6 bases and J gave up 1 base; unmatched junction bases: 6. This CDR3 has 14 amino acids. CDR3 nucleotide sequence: TGTGCCAGCAGCTACAGGGGTCAGTCCTACGAGCAGTACTTC. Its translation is CASSYRGQSYEQYF.

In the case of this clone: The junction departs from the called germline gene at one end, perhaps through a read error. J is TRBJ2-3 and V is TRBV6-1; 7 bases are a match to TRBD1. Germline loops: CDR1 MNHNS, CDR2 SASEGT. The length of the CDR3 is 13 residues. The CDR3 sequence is CASREGAPDTQYF. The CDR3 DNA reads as TGTGCCAGCCGTGAGGGGGCCCCAGATACGCAGTATTTT.

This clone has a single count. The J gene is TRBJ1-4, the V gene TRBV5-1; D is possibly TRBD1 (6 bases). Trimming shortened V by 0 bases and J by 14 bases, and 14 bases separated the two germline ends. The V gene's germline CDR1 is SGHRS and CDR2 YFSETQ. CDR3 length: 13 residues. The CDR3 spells CASSLDTTRGLFF. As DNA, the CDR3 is TGCGCCAGCAGCTTGGATACGACGAGGGGGCTGTTTTTT.

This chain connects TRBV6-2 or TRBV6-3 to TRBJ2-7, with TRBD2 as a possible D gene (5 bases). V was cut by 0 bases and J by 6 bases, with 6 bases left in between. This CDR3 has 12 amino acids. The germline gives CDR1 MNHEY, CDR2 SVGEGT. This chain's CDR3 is CASSYSRGEQYF. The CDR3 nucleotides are TGTGCCAGCAGTTACTCCCGGGGCGAGCAGTACTTC.